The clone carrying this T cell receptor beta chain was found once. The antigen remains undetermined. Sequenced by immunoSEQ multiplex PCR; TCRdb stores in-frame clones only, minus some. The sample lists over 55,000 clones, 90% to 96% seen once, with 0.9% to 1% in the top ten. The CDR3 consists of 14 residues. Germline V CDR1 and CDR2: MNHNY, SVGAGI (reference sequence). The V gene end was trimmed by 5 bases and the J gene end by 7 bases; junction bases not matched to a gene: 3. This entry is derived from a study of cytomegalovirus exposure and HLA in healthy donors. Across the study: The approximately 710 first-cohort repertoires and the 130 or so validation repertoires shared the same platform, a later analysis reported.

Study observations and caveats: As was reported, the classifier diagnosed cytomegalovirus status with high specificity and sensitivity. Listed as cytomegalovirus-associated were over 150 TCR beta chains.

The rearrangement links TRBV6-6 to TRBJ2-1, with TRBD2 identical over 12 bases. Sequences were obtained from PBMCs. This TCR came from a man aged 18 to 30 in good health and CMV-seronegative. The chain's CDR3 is CASSTGLAGNEQFF. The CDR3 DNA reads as TGTGCCAGCAGTACCGGACTAGCGGGGAATGAGCAGTTCTTC.